This is a list of T cell receptor beta chains from one sample in a study of technical replicates of blood from a few donors. Libraries were prepared by immunoSEQ multiplex PCR; TCRdb keeps only in-frame clonotypes and omits some of them. The sample consists of 75,000 to 100,000 clones, about 95% of them appearing once. Sequencing input: T cells isolated from PBMCs. The receptors were gathered from a human donor in good health. CDR3s include the opening cysteine and the closing phenylalanine or tryptophan. The D gene is left open where the match is weak.

. | TRBJ2-1 | TRBV7-9 | TGTGCCAGCAGCCGCATTACAGGGAGTGAGCAGTTCTTC | CASSRITGSEQFF
. | TRBJ2-3 | TRBV6-1 | TGTGCCAGCAGCGACTACGCTGCTAGCACAGATACGCAGTATTTT | CASSDYAASTDTQYF
. | TRBJ1-1 | TRBV12-5 | TGTGCTAGTGGTTTGATTATCGGGGGGACGAACACTGAAGCTTTCTTT | CASGLIIGGTNTEAFF
TRBD1 | TRBJ1-1 | TRBV7-9 | TGTGCCAGCAGCCCCTACCTCCCGACAGGGCGCCGGAACACTGAAGCTTTCTTT | CASSPYLPTGRRNTEAFF
. | TRBJ1-2 | TRBV9 | TGTGCCAGCAGTTTAAACCACAGGGACGGCTACACCTTC | CASSLNHRDGYTF
. | TRBJ1-2 | TRBV6-1 | TGTGCCAGCGTCATTATCCTAACAGGGAACTATGGCTACACCTTC | CASVIILTGNYGYTF
. | TRBJ1-1 | TRBV5-1 | TGCGCCAGCAGCTTAGGACAGCCCTGGGGAGCTTTCTTT | CASSLGQPWGAFF
TRBD1 | TRBJ1-2 | TRBV25-1 | TGTGCCAGCACTGGGACAGGGACTAACTATGGCTACACCTTC | CASTGTGTNYGYTF
. | TRBJ2-7 | TRBV7-3 | TGTGCCAGCAGCTTAGCAGGCTCCTACGAGCAGTACTTC | CASSLAGSYEQYF
. | TRBJ1-6 | TRBV30 | TGTGCCTGGAAGGCCGGGGGAACCAATAATTCACCCCTCCACTTT | CAWKAGGTNNSPLHF
. | TRBJ1-1 | TRBV27 | TGTGCCAGCAGAGAAATCGGACTGATGAACACTGAAGCTTTCTTT | CASREIGLMNTEAFF
TRBD2 | TRBJ2-3 | TRBV2 | TGTGCCAGCAGTGGCGGGGGGGCCAATGGAGATACGCAGTATTTT | CASSGGGANGDTQYF
TRBD1 | TRBJ1-5 | TRBV6-1 | TGTGCCAGCAGTGGAACCACCGGGACAGGGGGCGGCCAGCCCCAGCATTTT | CASSGTTGTGGGQPQHF
. | TRBJ1-2 | TRBV28 | TGTGCCAGCAGCCTGGCGCAGGAAGCTAACTATGGCTACACCTTC | CASSLAQEANYGYTF